The clone carrying this T cell receptor beta chain was counted only a few times. Its target is unknown. The sample is drawn from a study of cytomegalovirus exposure and HLA in healthy donors. A multiplex PCR was run with 60 Vbeta primers and 13 Jbeta primers. Clones were sequenced by immunoSEQ multiplex PCR, and TCRdb holds only the in-frame ones, with some missing. Here the sample spans 150,000 to 200,000 clones, around 62% being singletons. The CDR3 contains 15 residues. J lost 2 bases, V lost 6 bases, and 7 bases had no gene match. The germline gives CDR1 KGHSH, CDR2 LQKENI. Findings and caveats of the study: Reported results showed that the classifier diagnosed cytomegalovirus status with high specificity and sensitivity.

The sample taken for sequencing was PBMCs. The clonotype originates from a man aged 35-49 years in good health and CMV-seronegative. The genes are TRBV18 and TRBJ2-5; 9 positions match TRBD2. CDR3 in amino acids: CASSGAGGLQETQYF. The DNA for the CDR3 is TGTGCCAGCTCTGGAGCGGGAGGACTACAAGAGACCCAGTACTTC.